What follows describes a single TCR beta chain. This sequence may be a read error, since a much larger clone differs from it by one base. The CDR3 loop spans 17 amino acids. Germline CDR1 LGHDT, CDR2 YNNKEL (reference sequence). With 1 base removed from V and 8 bases from J, the gap between germline ends came to 21 bases. The data were taken from a study of blood T cells in healthy people across ages. A second PCR, run for about 7 to 11 cycles, used a sample-barcoded 5' primer plus a J-beta primer mix. TCRdb itself ran the 5' RACE reads through MiXCR, one entry per CDR3 protein. The sample holds 600,000 to 800,000 distinct CDR3 sequences; over 40% are singletons and the top ten take about 13%.

Sequencing was carried out using blood. The sequence came from an elderly woman in good health. The chain recombines TRBV3-1 with TRBJ2-1, with D perhaps matching TRBD2 (6 bases). The CDR3 DNA reads TGTGCCAGCAGCCAAGCGACGGGCGGGATCCGGTACTATGAGCAGTTCTTC. Its translation is CASSQATGGIRYYEQFF.